Presented here are 7 T cell receptor beta chains from one specimen sequenced in a study of cytomegalovirus exposure and HLA in healthy donors. The PCR made use of 60 Vbeta and 13 Jbeta primers. Assay: immunoSEQ multiplex PCR; the TCRdb copy retains only in-frame clones and omits some. In the table there are about 160,000 clones, 76% of which are singletons. The sample comprised PBMCs. Receptors originate from a man between 60 and 70 years old in good health and CMV-seronegative.

This clone has only a few counts. The gene calls are TRBV7-2 and TRBJ2-7; D call uncertain. Germline V lookup: CDR1 SGHTA, CDR2 FQGNSA. The ends were cut back, 0 bases at V and 4 bases at J, with 10 bases in the middle. The CDR3 sequence is 14 residues long. The CDR3, as DNA: TGTGCCAGCAGCTTAGCACGCGGAAGATACGAGCAGTACTTC. It specifies CASSLARGRYEQYF.

The rearrangement uses TRBV14 and TRBJ1-1; 8 positions match TRBD1. This CDR3 spans 18 amino acids. V lost 0 bases, J lost 4 bases, and 13 bases stayed unmatched. The germline V gene encodes CDR1 SGHDN and CDR2 FVKESK. CDR3 region: CASSQDGQGRTLGTEAFF. The DNA of the CDR3 is TGTGCCAGCAGCCAAGACGGACAGGGCCGAACCCTGGGCACTGAAGCTTTCTTT. The full variable domain, completed using reference TRBV14 and TRBJ1-1, is EAGVTQFPSHSVIEKGQTVTLRCDPISGHDNLYWYRRVMGKEIKFLLHFVKESKQDESGMPNNRFLAERTGGTYSTLKVQPAELEDSGVYFCASSQDGQGRTLGTEAFFGQGTRLTVV.

V usage is TRBV30 and J usage is TRBJ2-7, with 8 bases aligning to TRBD1. The CDR3 is 13 amino acids. Germline V CDR1 and CDR2: GTSNPN, SVGIG (reference sequence). J gave up 3 bases and V 4 bases, and 5 bases lay outside the gene matches. DNA of the CDR3: TGTGCCTGGATAGACAGGGGAAACTACGAGCAGTACTTC. It translates to CAWIDRGNYEQYF.

V and J are TRBV2 and TRBJ2-4, with D possibly matching TRBD1 (6 bases). The germline V gene has CDR1 SNHLY and CDR2 FYNNEI. Trimming removed 6 bases from V and 2 bases from J, with 14 bases in between. CDR3 length equals 15 residues. CDR3 sequence (DNA): TGTGCCAGCAGGTACCTAGGACAGCCCAAAAACATTCAGTACTTC. Protein: CASRYLGQPKNIQYF. The entire variable domain, with the rest obtained from reference TRBV2 and TRBJ2-4, is as follows: EPEVTQTPSHQVTQMGQEVILRCVPISNHLYFYWYRQILGQKVEFLVSFYNNEISEKSEIFDDQFSVERPDGSNFTLKIRSTKLEDSAMYFCASRYLGQPKNIQYFGAGTRLSVL.

The chain couples TRBV30 to TRBJ2-7; possible D gene TRBD1, 6 bases. Trimming left V 4 bases short and J 7 bases short, with 11 bases between. CDR3 length: 11 residues. The germline CDR1 and CDR2 sequences are GTSNPN and SVGIG (reference sequence). This chain's CDR3 is CAWTTGPEQYF. The CDR3 nucleotides read TGTGCCTGGACCACAGGGCCTGAGCAGTACTTC.

V gene TRBV7-2 combines with J gene TRBJ2-5, with D tentatively TRBD2 (5 bases). TRBJ2-7 explains the end of the DNA better; the J call may be wrong. The CDR3 covers 15 residues. Germline loops: CDR1 SGHTA, CDR2 FQGNSA. The CDR3 is CASSLVGYGDYEQYF. The CDR3 DNA reads as TGTGCCAGCAGCTTAGTCGGATACGGGGACTACGAGCAGTACTTC.

J is TRBJ2-7 and V is TRBV5-1; 10 positions agree with TRBD1. From germline, CDR1 is SGHRS and CDR2 YFSETQ. The ends lost 7 bases at V and 0 bases at J; junction bases unmatched: 1. The CDR3 consists of 13 residues. CDR3 DNA: TGCGCCAGCCGACAGGGGGCCTCCTACGAGCAGTACTTC. It is translated as CASRQGASYEQYF.